This entry lists 28 T cell receptor beta chains sequenced from one sample in a study of early T cells in non-severe SARS-CoV-2 infection. MiXCR was run by TCRdb on the 5' RACE reads, yielding one entry per CDR3 protein. Here the sample spans about 20,000 distinct CDR3 sequences, 4.7% being singletons. The sample comprised whole blood. The receptors here all came from an adult who was a healthcare worker with PCR-confirmed SARS-CoV-2 infection or an uninfected control (not recorded which).

The chain recombines TRBV25-1 with TRBJ1-1; D may be TRBD1 (6 bases). The CDR3 spans 12 residues. Germline V gene sequence: CDR1 MGHDK, CDR2 SYGVNS. Trimming cost V 10 bases and J 4 bases, with 13 bases left between them. The CDR3 sequence is CATLGGFTEAFF. The CDR3 DNA follows: TGTGCCACCCTAGGGGGGTTCACTGAAGCTTTCTTT.

This clonotype was counted many times. The chain recombines TRBV7-6 with TRBJ2-3; unclear D gene. V was cut by 2 bases and J by 4 bases, with 10 bases left in between. CDR1 is SGHVS, CDR2 FNYEAQ, per germline. The CDR3 spans 14 residues. In DNA form, the CDR3 reads TGTGCCAGCAGCTTAATGGGGAACCCAGATACGCAGTATTTT. Its translation: CASSLMGNPDTQYF.

This clonotype was picked up many times. This chain connects TRBV12-3 or TRBV12-4 to TRBJ2-1, with 8 positions matching TRBD2. This CDR3 is built from 16 residues. Losses at the gene ends were 1 base for V and 4 bases for J; bases not matched to a gene: 6. The CDR3 DNA sequence: TGTGCCAGCAGTTTAGTAGCGGGGTTCGGGTACAATGAGCAGTTCTTC. Amino acids: CASSLVAGFGYNEQFF.

This clonotype was counted many times. The gene calls are TRBV7-3 and TRBJ2-1; 10 nucleotides match TRBD1. CDR3 size: 16 residues. The J segment lost 8 bases and the V segment lost 2 bases, leaving 9 bases of the junction unmatched. CDR1 SGHTA and CDR2 FQGTGA come from the germline V gene. CDR3 region: CASSLLGQGSMHEQFF. CDR3 nucleotide sequence: TGTGCCAGCAGCTTACTGGGACAGGGGAGTATGCATGAGCAGTTCTTC.

The chain carries TRBV29-1 and TRBJ2-5, with a tentative D call TRBD2 (5 bases). In germline, CDR1 is SQVTM, CDR2 ANQGSEA. The V end was cut by 5 bases, the J end by 5 bases, with 12 bases between. The CDR3 has 12 amino acids. CDR3 loop: CSVTNGGETQYF. The CDR3 coding sequence is TGCAGCGTTACCAATGGCGGGGAGACCCAGTACTTC.

In its sample, this clonotype was seen a few times. The rearrangement uses TRBV12-3 or TRBV12-4 and TRBJ2-2, with 7 bases aligning to TRBD2. The CDR3 is made up of 14 amino acids. Trimming removed 5 bases from V and 7 bases from J; junction bases left unmatched: 7. Here the CDR3 reads CASSPAGDSGELFF. CDR3 coding DNA: TGTGCCAGCAGTCCGGCGGGGGATAGCGGGGAGCTGTTTTTT.

This clonotype has more than one count but fewer than ten. V usage is TRBV27 and J usage is TRBJ2-2; no clear D gene. The V gene lost 7 bases and the J gene lost 5 bases, with 5 bases spanning the gap. Germline V gene sequence: CDR1 MNHEY, CDR2 SMNVEV (reference sequence). The CDR3 is 11 amino acids. This CDR3 is CASTTTGELFF. The CDR3 DNA reads as TGTGCCAGCACCACAACCGGGGAGCTGTTTTTT.

This clonotype showed up many times. The chain has TRBV5-8 and TRBJ1-4; D ambiguous. CDR1 and CDR2 from the germline V gene are SGHTS and YDEGEE. The CDR3 totals 17 residues. Trimming removed 2 bases from V and 5 bases from J, with 19 bases in between. For the CDR3, the DNA is TGTGCCAGCAGCTTTTTTTTCACCCAGTCCATAAATGAAAAACTGTTTTTT. This codes for CASSFFFTQSINEKLFF.

J is TRBJ2-7 and V is TRBV19; D not certain. Germline V gives CDR1 LNHDA, CDR2 SQIVND (reference sequence). CDR3 length: 14 residues. V lost 3 bases and J 1 base, leaving 10 bases between the germline ends. CDR3: CASSMSYGSYEQYF. Here the CDR3 DNA reads TGTGCCAGTAGTATGAGCTATGGTTCCTACGAGCAGTACTTC.

This clonotype turned up a few times. The rearrangement links TRBV20-1 to TRBJ1-2; D not resolved. CDR3 length equals 14 residues. Germline V gene data show CDR1 as DFQATT and CDR2 as SNEGSKA (reference sequence). Trimming took off 5 bases at V and 2 bases at J, with 15 bases between the two ends. This chain's CDR3 is CSAAPAGGNYGYTF. The DNA of the CDR3 is TGCAGTGCTGCTCCGGCAGGAGGAAACTATGGCTACACCTTC.

This clonotype was detected only a few times. This sequence joins TRBV13 and TRBJ2-7; D tentatively fits TRBD1 or TRBD2 (6 bases each). Germline V lookup: CDR1 PRHDT, CDR2 FYEKMQ (reference sequence). Trimming took 2 bases from V and 0 from J, leaving 11 bases between them. The CDR3 has 15 amino acids. CDR3 amino acids: CASSLKGGRSYEQYF. CDR3 sequence (DNA): TGTGCCAGCAGCTTAAAAGGGGGGCGCTCCTACGAGCAGTACTTC.

This chain links TRBV3-1 with TRBJ1-1; TRBD1 might be the D (5 bases). There are 14 residues in the CDR3. Trimming left V 7 bases short and J 1 base short, with 13 bases between. CDR1 and CDR2 from the germline V gene are LGHDT and YNNKEL (reference sequence). The CDR3 bases are TGTGCCAGCACCCCAGGCGGGGCGAACACTGAAGCTTTCTTT. Its protein product is CASTPGGANTEAFF.

This clonotype occurred many times. This rearrangement joins TRBV7-3 to TRBJ2-1, with a tentative D call TRBD2 (6 bases). The germline gives CDR1 SGHTA, CDR2 FQGTGA. V was cut by 5 bases and J by 0 bases, with 17 bases left in between. The CDR3 sequence is 17 residues long. CDR3 DNA: TGTGCCAGCAGCGCCACCCGTACGACTAGCTCCTACAATGAGCAGTTCTTC. This sequence encodes CASSATRTTSSYNEQFF.

By share, this clonotype counts as medium-sized. The chain employs TRBV9 and TRBJ2-1; no clear D. Trimming took off 5 bases at V and 8 bases at J, with 20 bases between the two ends. Germline lookup yields CDR1 SGDLS and CDR2 YYNGEE. The CDR3 length is 15 residues. CDR3 in amino acids: CASSLDPLPSDEQFF. CDR3 DNA sequence: TGTGCCAGCAGTCTAGATCCCCTACCTTCGGATGAGCAGTTCTTC.

J is TRBJ2-3 and V is TRBV7-8; the D is unclear. CDR1 is SGHVS and CDR2 is FQNEAQ in the germline V gene. Trimming took 1 base from V and 0 from J, leaving 11 bases between them. This CDR3 is built from 16 residues. The DNA for the CDR3 is TGTGCCAGCAGCTTAGTCAGAGCGAAAAGCACAGATACGCAGTATTTT. Its protein is CASSLVRAKSTDTQYF.

This clonotype was counted at least ten times. This chain joins TRBV10-3 and TRBJ2-1; TRBD1 matches 7 bases. With 6 bases clipped from V and 2 bases from J, the junction kept 4 bases outside the gene matches. Per germline, CDR1 ENHRY and CDR2 SYGVKD. The length of the CDR3 is 14 residues. The CDR3 loop reads CAIRSDRAYNEQFF. CDR3 DNA: TGTGCCATCAGGTCAGACAGGGCCTACAATGAGCAGTTCTTC.

There are many counts of this clonotype. The V and J genes are TRBV5-1 and TRBJ2-7, with a tentative D call TRBD2 (6 bases). Deletions cut 1 base from V and 6 bases from J, with 17 bases between. The germline V gene encodes CDR1 SGHRS and CDR2 YFSETQ. CDR3 length: 15 residues. CDR3 DNA sequence: TGCGCCAGCAGCTTGTCCGGGGGAAGAGTAGTCGAGCAGTACTTC. Encoded protein: CASSLSGGRVVEQYF.

This clonotype was seen a few times. The chain employs TRBV7-3 and TRBJ2-1; D remains ambiguous. Germline V gives CDR1 SGHTA, CDR2 FQGTGA. The CDR3 is 12 amino acids. The ends were cut back, 3 bases at V and 8 bases at J, with 8 bases in the middle. Here the CDR3 DNA reads TGTGCCAGCAGCTTTGACGAGGATGAGCAGTTCTTC. Residues: CASSFDEDEQFF.

The chain combines TRBV25-1 with TRBJ1-2; TRBD1 matches at 12 bases. Germline values: CDR1 MGHDK, CDR2 SYGVNS. This CDR3 has 14 residues. V dropped 4 bases and J dropped 4; count of bases not matched to a gene: 1. CDR3 in DNA: TGTGCCAGCAGTGGGGGACAGGGGGCCTATGGCTACACCTTC. Translated: CASSGGQGAYGYTF.

This clonotype was seen repeatedly, ten times or more. This chain connects TRBV6-6 to TRBJ2-4, with unresolved D. V was clipped by 7 bases and J by 9 bases, with 10 bases between them. The CDR3 spans 11 residues. In germline, CDR1 is MNHNY, CDR2 SVGAGI (reference sequence). CDR3 bases: TGTGCCAGCACGGAGCGCGGCATTCAGTACTTC. Amino acids: CASTERGIQYF.

This clonotype was recorded at least ten times. The genes are TRBV12-5 and TRBJ2-7, with D unclear. V dropped 4 bases and J dropped 5 bases, with 6 bases sitting between them. CDR3 length: 11 residues. CDR1 and CDR2 (germline): LGHNT, FRNRAP. This CDR3 is CASGSMNEQYF. CDR3 bases: TGTGCTAGTGGTTCTATGAACGAGCAGTACTTC.

The chain joins TRBV30 to TRBJ1-6; 7 nucleotides match TRBD1. Germline V gene lookup returns CDR1 GTSNPN and CDR2 SVGIG (reference sequence). V was pared by 2 bases and J by 5 bases, with 3 bases of the junction left unmatched. The CDR3 is 14 amino acids. The CDR3 sequence: CAWSNGQDNSPLHF. For the CDR3, the DNA is TGTGCCTGGAGTAATGGACAGGATAATTCACCCCTCCACTTT.

This clonotype was observed a handful of times. The rearrangement links TRBV9 to TRBJ2-7, with D possibly TRBD2 on 7 matching bases. The CDR3 sequence is 16 residues long. Germline assignment: CDR1 SGDLS and CDR2 YYNGEE. Trimming took 4 bases from V and 4 from J, leaving 21 bases between them. This CDR3 is CASSPPNGGRGYEQYF. The CDR3 DNA sequence: TGTGCCAGCAGCCCACCGAACGGGGGGCGCGGTTACGAGCAGTACTTC.

CDR3 sequence: CSPTRTYYGYTF. DNA for the CDR3: TGCAGCCCGACCAGGACTTACTATGGCTACACCTTC. This chain joins TRBV20-1 and TRBJ1-2; D gene uncertain. This CDR3 region has 12 residues. Germline loops: CDR1 DFQATT, CDR2 SNEGSKA (reference sequence).

Many counts were recorded for this clonotype. This chain uses TRBV12-5 with TRBJ1-4; TRBD1 matches 9 bases. The CDR3 runs 16 residues. Germline CDR1 and CDR2: LGHNT and FRNRAP. V lost 1 base to trimming and J lost 7 bases; unmatched junction nucleotides: 7. CDR3 sequence: CASGLGAGTGTEKLFF. CDR3 coding DNA: TGTGCTAGTGGTTTGGGAGCCGGGACAGGGACTGAAAAACTGTTTTTT.

This clonotype is classed as medium-sized. The chain recombines TRBV30 with TRBJ2-3; 8 bases map to TRBD2. Germline V lookup: CDR1 GTSNPN, CDR2 SVGIG (reference sequence). The CDR3 is made up of 13 amino acids. V lost 4 bases to trimming and J lost 1 base; unmatched junction nucleotides: 1. CDR3 bases: TGTGCCTGGAATAGCGGGGGCACAGATACGCAGTATTTT. It is translated as CAWNSGGTDTQYF.

This sequence joins TRBV11-2 and TRBJ1-1; perhaps TRBD1 as D (5 bases). The V and J ends lost 5 bases and 11 bases respectively, with 18 bases between them. CDR3 length: 13 amino acids. CDR1 is SGHAT, CDR2 FQNNGV, per germline. The CDR3 nucleotides read TGTGCCAGCAGCCCGGGGGTTGGTCTATTGGCTTTCTTT. This sequence encodes CASSPGVGLLAFF.

There are many counts of this clonotype. The chain carries TRBV18 and TRBJ2-3; 12 bases map to TRBD2. The V and J ends lost 3 bases and 6 bases, in that order; junction bases with no gene match: 4. CDR1 and CDR2 (germline): KGHSH, LQKENI. The CDR3 is 15 residues long. The CDR3 spells CASSPRTSGKDTQYF. CDR3 coding DNA: TGTGCCAGCTCACCGAGGACTAGCGGGAAGGATACGCAGTATTTT.